The 17 T cell receptor beta chains below were found in one sample sequenced in a study of regulatory T cells in long-lasting Graves disease (dated by TCRdb to about 2021). The label giving this sample's time point can be read as: persistent/refractory GD, antithyroid drugs over 5 years with positive TRAb. For both TCR sequencing and RNA sequencing, RNA was extracted from PBMCs using TRIzol. Libraries were constructed by multiplex PCR. This sample was sequenced with an Illumina HiSeq 4000. To build TCR beta libraries, CDR3 regions were amplified by Arm-PCR using iRepertoire HTBI primers. TCRdb reprocessing: public reads trimmed at Q25 with fastp, clones called with MiXCR, in-frame beta chains kept. Under each unique CDR3 protein, matching rows form one entry showing the most common genes and DNA. The sample table shows about 430,000 distinct CDR3 sequences, and 21% are seen once. About 13% of the sample rests with the top ten.

The material sequenced was peripheral blood mononuclear cells (PBMCs), taken when the disease was refractory, from a patient treated with antithyroid drugs. These receptors came from a female donor with Graves disease.

This clonotype has ten or more counts. A much more abundant neighbour one base away suggests this may be a read error. The genes are TRBV6-5 and TRBJ2-5; 7 bases are shared with TRBD1. The CDR3 runs to 13 residues. The V gene's germline CDR1 is MNHEY and CDR2 SVGAGI. After removal of 2 bases from V and 3 bases from J, the junction contained 0 bases not matched to a gene. The DNA of the CDR3 is TGTGCCAGCAGTTACGACAGGGAAGAGACCCAGTACTTC. Its protein is CASSYDREETQYF.

This clonotype was seen a few times. A much larger clonotype is one base distant, so this may be a read error. This chain connects TRBV2 to TRBJ1-6; perhaps TRBD1 as D (5 bases). The CDR3 is 15 residues long. V gave up 3 bases and J gave up 7 bases, with 13 bases separating them. The germline gives CDR1 SNHLY, CDR2 FYNNEI. CDR3 amino acids: CASSEGGGDNSPLHF. CDR3 DNA sequence: TGTGCCAGCAGTGAGGGGGGGGGTGACAATTCACCCCTCCACTTT.

On this clonotype: A much larger clone lies a single base off, so this may be a read error. The rearrangement links TRBV12-3 or TRBV12-4 to TRBJ2-5; D not resolved. CDR3 length equals 16 residues. With 6 bases removed from V and 0 bases from J, the gap between germline ends came to 17 bases. The CDR3 loop is CASSMGGRTYQETQYF. As DNA, the CDR3 is TGTGCCAGCAGCATGGGTGGACGGACGTACCAAGAGACCCAGTACTTC.

This clonotype was picked up a small number of times. The chain employs TRBV7-3 and TRBJ2-5, with D maybe TRBD1 (7 bases). The germline gives CDR1 SGHTA, CDR2 FQGTGA. The CDR3 contains 13 residues. Trimming removed 3 bases from V and 6 bases from J, with 11 bases in between. The CDR3 protein is CASSLAGGKTQYF. The CDR3 nucleotides are TGTGCCAGCAGCTTGGCAGGGGGGAAGACCCAGTACTTC.

This clonotype was counted ten times or more. This chain links TRBV5-1 with TRBJ1-5, with D hard to call. Trimming left V 0 bases short and J 2 bases short, with 9 bases between. This CDR3 has 15 amino acids. Germline CDR1 SGHRS, CDR2 YFSETQ. This CDR3 is CASSLAGEGNQPQHF. The CDR3 region has the DNA TGCGCCAGCAGCTTGGCTGGGGAGGGCAATCAGCCCCAGCATTTT.

This clonotype showed up many times. The chain carries TRBV2 and TRBJ2-1, with 9 bases lining up with TRBD2. CDR1 and CDR2 (germline): SNHLY, FYNNEI. V shed 4 bases and J 4 bases; nucleotides not matched to a gene: 8. The CDR3 extends over 16 amino acids. CDR3 residues: CASSAGSGSGYNEQFF. The CDR3 coding sequence is TGTGCCAGCAGTGCAGGTAGCGGGAGTGGGTACAATGAGCAGTTCTTC.

At least ten counts were recorded for this clonotype. The rearrangement links TRBV6-5 to TRBJ1-5, with 8 positions matching TRBD1. CDR1 MNHEY and CDR2 SVGAGI come from the germline V gene. Unmatched junction bases numbered 5, after V lost 0 bases and J lost 7 bases. The CDR3 totals 15 residues. The CDR3 here is CASSYSDRADQPQHF. The CDR3 nucleotides read TGTGCCAGCAGTTACTCGGACAGGGCAGACCAGCCCCAGCATTTT.

Only a few counts were recorded for this clonotype. CDR3 sequence reads: CASSPERARDRETQYF. The DNA for the CDR3 is TGTGCCAGCAGCCCCGAACGAGCCAGGGACAGGGAGACCCAGTACTTC. This chain uses TRBV9 with TRBJ2-5; 8 bases fit TRBD1. Looked up from germline, CDR1 is SGDLS and CDR2 is YYNGEE. The CDR3 is 16 residues long. The ends lost 4 bases at V and 5 bases at J; junction bases unmatched: 13.

This clonotype was seen ten or more times. The chain links TRBV27 to TRBJ1-1, with TRBD1 matching 8 bases. Germline values: CDR1 MNHEY, CDR2 SMNVEV (reference sequence). The CDR3 sequence is 14 residues long. V lost 5 bases, J lost 9 bases, and 11 bases stayed unmatched. CDR3 nucleotides: TGTGCCAGCAGTCCCCTGGACAGGGAGAGGAAAGCTTTCTTT. As protein: CASSPLDRERKAFF.

This clonotype was seen a few times. This rearrangement joins TRBV7-8 to TRBJ2-7; no clear D. The CDR3 spans 15 residues. Germline V gene data show CDR1 as SGHVS and CDR2 as FQNEAQ. V shed 4 bases and J shed 5 bases, with 18 bases lying between them. The CDR3 spells CASSSMSWADHEQYF. CDR3 nucleotide sequence: TGTGCCAGCAGCTCCATGAGCTGGGCCGACCACGAGCAGTACTTC.

This clonotype was detected ten times or more. The chain combines TRBV24-1 with TRBJ2-2; D tentatively fits TRBD1 or TRBD2 (5 bases each). Deletions cut 7 bases from V and 7 bases from J, with 15 bases between. Germline assignment: CDR1 KGHDR and CDR2 SFDVKD. The CDR3 is made up of 14 amino acids. The CDR3 coding sequence is TGTGCCACCAGCATCGGGACCTGGGGCGGGGAGCTGTTTTTT. It specifies CATSIGTWGGELFF.

This clonotype was seen at least ten times. The chain couples TRBV6-2 or TRBV6-3 to TRBJ1-2, with 8 nucleotides matching TRBD1. CDR1 is MNHEY and CDR2 is SVGEGT in the germline V gene. V gave up 5 bases and J gave up 0 bases; unmatched junction bases: 5. The CDR3 sequence is 15 residues long. CDR3 in DNA: TGTGCCAGCAGTGTAAGACAGGGGACTAACTATGGCTACACCTTC. This gives the protein CASSVRQGTNYGYTF.

This chain links TRBV12-3 or TRBV12-4 with TRBJ2-2; 11 bases are shared with TRBD2. Unmatched junction bases numbered 8, after V lost 6 bases and J lost 5 bases. The CDR3 runs to 16 residues. The CDR3 nucleotides are TGTGCCAGCAGCCCCGGACTAGCGGGCGCGACCGGGGAGCTGTTTTTT. Residues: CASSPGLAGATGELFF.

This clonotype has ten or more counts. V gene TRBV20-1 combines with J gene TRBJ2-3; 7 bases map to TRBD2. This CDR3 spans 11 amino acids. V gave up 5 bases and J gave up 6 bases; unmatched junction bases: 2. Germline V gives CDR1 DFQATT, CDR2 SNEGSKA (reference sequence). The CDR3 reads CSAQAGDTQYF. The CDR3 DNA reads as TGCAGTGCTCAAGCGGGGGATACGCAGTATTTT.

In this sample, this clonotype turned up a few times. This chain uses TRBV5-4 with TRBJ1-1, with D perhaps matching TRBD1 (5 bases). V was trimmed by 5 bases and J by 11 bases, leaving 22 bases between them. CDR1 SGHNT and CDR2 YYREEE come from the germline V gene (reference sequence). The CDR3 loop spans 14 amino acids. The CDR3, as DNA: TGTGCCAGCAGTCCAGCTACGGGACCGCTGCCCGCTTTCTTT. This encodes CASSPATGPLPAFF.

This clonotype was seen ten or more times. V and J are TRBV15 and TRBJ2-7; 12 bases match TRBD2. Germline assignment: CDR1 LNHNV and CDR2 YYDKDF (reference sequence). The CDR3 runs 15 residues. The V and J ends lost 3 bases and 7 bases, in that order; junction bases with no gene match: 7. Here the CDR3 DNA reads TGTGCCACCAGCAGGAGGACTAGCGGGATGGGGGAGCAGTACTTC. It specifies CATSRRTSGMGEQYF. The whole variable domain, remainder taken from reference TRBV15 and TRBJ2-7, is DAMVIQNPRYQVTQFGKPVTLSCSQTLNHNVMYWYQQKSSQAPKLLFHYYDKDFNNEADTPDNFQSRRPNTSFCFLDIRSPGLGDTAMYLCATSRRTSGMGEQYFGPGTRLTVT.

This clonotype appeared many times. The chain recombines TRBV28 with TRBJ1-4; D gene unclear. The germline V gene has CDR1 MDHEN and CDR2 SYDVKM. V lost 11 bases, J lost 1 base, and 11 bases lay in between. This CDR3 spans 13 amino acids. This chain's CDR3 is CASTGVTNEKLFF. The CDR3 DNA sequence: TGTGCCTCAACCGGGGTAACTAATGAAAAACTGTTTTTT.